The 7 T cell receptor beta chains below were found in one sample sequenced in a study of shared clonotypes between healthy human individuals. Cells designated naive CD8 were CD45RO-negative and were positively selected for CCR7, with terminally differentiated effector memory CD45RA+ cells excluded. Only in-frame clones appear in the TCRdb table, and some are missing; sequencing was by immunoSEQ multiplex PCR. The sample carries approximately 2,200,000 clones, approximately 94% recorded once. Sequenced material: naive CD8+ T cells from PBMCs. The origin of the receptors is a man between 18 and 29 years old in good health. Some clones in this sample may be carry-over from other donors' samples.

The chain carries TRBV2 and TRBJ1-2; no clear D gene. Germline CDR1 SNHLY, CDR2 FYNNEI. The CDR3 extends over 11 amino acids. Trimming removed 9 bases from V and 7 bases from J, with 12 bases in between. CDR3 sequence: CASSRRPGYTF. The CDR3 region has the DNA TGTGCCAGTTCGAGGCGGCCTGGCTACACCTTC.

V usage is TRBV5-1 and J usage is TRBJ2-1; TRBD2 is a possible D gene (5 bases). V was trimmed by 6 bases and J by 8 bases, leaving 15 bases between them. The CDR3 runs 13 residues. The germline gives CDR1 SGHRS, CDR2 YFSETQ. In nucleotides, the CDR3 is TGCGCCAGCATGCAATCTAGCAGCGATGAGCAGTTCTTC. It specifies CASMQSSSDEQFF.

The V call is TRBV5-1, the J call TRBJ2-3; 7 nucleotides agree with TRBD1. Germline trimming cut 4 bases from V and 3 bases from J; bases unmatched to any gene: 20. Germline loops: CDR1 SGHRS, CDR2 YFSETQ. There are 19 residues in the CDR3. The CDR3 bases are TGCGCCAGCAGCCCGGGACAGCCCCCCAGTAAATCAGGGACAGATACGCAGTATTTT. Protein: CASSPGQPPSKSGTDTQYF.

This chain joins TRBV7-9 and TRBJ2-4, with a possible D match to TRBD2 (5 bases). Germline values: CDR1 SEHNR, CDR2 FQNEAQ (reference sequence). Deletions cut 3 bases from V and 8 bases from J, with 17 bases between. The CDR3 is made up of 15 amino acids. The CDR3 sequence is CASSFARDMRDIQYF. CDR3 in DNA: TGTGCCAGCAGCTTTGCCCGCGACATGAGGGACATTCAGTACTTC.

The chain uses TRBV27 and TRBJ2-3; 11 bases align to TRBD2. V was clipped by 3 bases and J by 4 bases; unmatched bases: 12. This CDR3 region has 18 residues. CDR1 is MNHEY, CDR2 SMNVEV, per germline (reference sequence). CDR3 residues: CASSLGTSGGRGPDTQYF. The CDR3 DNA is TGTGCCAGCAGTTTGGGGACTAGCGGAGGGCGGGGCCCAGATACGCAGTATTTT.

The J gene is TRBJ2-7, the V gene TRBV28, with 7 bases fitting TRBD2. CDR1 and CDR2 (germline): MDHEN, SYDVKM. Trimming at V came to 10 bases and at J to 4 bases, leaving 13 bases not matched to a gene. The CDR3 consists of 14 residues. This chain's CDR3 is CATEGGGGSYEQYF. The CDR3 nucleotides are TGTGCCACCGAAGGCGGTGGCGGGAGTTACGAGCAGTACTTC. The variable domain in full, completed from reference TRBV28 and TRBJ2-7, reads DVKVTQSSRYLVKRTGEKVFLECVQDMDHENMFWYRQDPGLGLRLIYFSYDVKMKEKGDIPEGYSVSREKKERFSLILESASTNQTSMYLCATEGGGGSYEQYFGPGTRLTVT.

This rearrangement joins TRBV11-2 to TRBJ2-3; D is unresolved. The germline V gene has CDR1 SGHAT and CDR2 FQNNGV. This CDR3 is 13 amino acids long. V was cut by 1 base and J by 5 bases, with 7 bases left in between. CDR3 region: CASSLVWQDTQYF. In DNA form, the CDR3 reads TGTGCCAGCAGCTTAGTTTGGCAAGATACGCAGTATTTT.